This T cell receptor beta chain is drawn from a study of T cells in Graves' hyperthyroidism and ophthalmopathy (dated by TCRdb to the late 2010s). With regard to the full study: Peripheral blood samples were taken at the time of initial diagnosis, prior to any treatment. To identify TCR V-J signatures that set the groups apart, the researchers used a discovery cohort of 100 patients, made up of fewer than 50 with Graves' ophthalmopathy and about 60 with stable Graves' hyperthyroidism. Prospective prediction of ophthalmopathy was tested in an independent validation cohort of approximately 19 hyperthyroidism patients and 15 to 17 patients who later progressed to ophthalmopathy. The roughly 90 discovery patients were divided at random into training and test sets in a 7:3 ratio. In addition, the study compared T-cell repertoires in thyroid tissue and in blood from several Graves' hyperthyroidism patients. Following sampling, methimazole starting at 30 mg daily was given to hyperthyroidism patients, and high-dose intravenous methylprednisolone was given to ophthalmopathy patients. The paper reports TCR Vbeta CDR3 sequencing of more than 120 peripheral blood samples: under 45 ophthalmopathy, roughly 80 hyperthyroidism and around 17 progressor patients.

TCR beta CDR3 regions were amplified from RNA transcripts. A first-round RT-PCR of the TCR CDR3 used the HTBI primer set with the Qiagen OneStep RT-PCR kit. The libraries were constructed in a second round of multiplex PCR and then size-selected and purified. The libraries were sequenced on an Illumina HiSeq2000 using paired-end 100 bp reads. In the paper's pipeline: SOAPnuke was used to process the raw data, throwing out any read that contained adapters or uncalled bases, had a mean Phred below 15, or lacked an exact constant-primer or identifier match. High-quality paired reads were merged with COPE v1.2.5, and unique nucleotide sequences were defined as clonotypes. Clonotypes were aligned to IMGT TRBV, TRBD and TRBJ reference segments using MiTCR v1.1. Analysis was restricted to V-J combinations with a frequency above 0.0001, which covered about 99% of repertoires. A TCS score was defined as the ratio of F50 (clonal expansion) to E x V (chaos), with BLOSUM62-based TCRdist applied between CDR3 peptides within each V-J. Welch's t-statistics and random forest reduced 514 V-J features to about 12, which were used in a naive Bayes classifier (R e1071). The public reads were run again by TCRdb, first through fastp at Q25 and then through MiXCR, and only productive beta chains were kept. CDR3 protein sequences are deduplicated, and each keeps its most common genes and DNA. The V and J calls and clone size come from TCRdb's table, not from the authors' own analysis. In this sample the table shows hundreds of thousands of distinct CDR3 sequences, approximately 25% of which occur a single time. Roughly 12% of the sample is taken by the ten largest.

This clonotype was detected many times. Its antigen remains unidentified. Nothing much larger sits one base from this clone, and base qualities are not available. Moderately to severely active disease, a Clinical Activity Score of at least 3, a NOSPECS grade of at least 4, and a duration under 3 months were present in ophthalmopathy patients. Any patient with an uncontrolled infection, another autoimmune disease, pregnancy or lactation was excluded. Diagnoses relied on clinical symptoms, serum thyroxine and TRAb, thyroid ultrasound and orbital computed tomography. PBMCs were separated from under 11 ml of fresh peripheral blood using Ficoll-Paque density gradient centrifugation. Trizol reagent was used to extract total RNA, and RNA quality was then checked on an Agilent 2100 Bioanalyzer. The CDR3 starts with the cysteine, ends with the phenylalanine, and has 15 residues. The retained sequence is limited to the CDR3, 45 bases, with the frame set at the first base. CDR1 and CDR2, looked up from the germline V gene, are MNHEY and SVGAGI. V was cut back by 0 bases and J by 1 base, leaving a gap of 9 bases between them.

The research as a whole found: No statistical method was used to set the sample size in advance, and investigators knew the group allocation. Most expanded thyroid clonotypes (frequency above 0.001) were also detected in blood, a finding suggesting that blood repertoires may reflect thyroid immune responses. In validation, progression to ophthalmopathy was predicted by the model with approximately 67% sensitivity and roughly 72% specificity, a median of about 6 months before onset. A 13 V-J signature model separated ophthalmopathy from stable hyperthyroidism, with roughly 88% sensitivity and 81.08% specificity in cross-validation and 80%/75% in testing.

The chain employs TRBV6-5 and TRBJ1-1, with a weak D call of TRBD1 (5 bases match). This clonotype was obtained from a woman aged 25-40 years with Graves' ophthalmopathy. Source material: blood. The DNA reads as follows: TGTGCCAGCAGTTACTCCCAGGGTCCGAACACTGAAGCTTTCTTT. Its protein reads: CASSYSQGPNTEAFF.